The next 30 T cell receptor beta chains were all read from a single sample in a study of technical replicates of blood from a few donors. The method was immunoSEQ multiplex PCR; TCRdb's version includes in-frame clones alone and lacks a portion of them. This table holds tens of thousands of clones, 90% to 95% found once. Material for sequencing was T cells isolated from PBMCs. The receptors come from a human donor in good health.

This chain connects TRBV23-1 to TRBJ1-5; 10 nucleotides line up with TRBD1. TRBV23-1 is an ORF, with its function uncertain. This CDR3 has 19 residues. V lost 3 bases, J lost 2 bases, and 13 bases stayed unmatched. For the CDR3, the DNA is TGCGCCAGCAGTCAGACCTTAGACCCGACAGGGGGCGGCAATCAGCCCCAGCATTTT. This codes for CASSQTLDPTGGGNQPQHF.

The CDR3 here is CASSANRATDTQYF. The CDR3 DNA is TGTGCCAGCAGCGCTAACAGGGCGACAGATACGCAGTATTTT. The chain links TRBV7-8 to TRBJ2-3, with D possibly TRBD1 on 6 matching bases. Germline CDR1 reads SGHVS; CDR2 reads FQNEAQ. V gave up 5 bases and J gave up 3 bases, with 12 bases separating them. This CDR3 is built from 14 residues.

The V and J genes are TRBV25-1 and TRBJ1-1; D not resolved. From germline, CDR1 is MGHDK and CDR2 SYGVNS. The CDR3 contains 15 residues. V lost 1 base, J lost 1 base, and 10 bases lay in between. DNA of the CDR3: TGTGCCAGCAGTGAATTGGGCAGCCAGAACACTGAAGCTTTCTTT. It specifies CASSELGSQNTEAFF.

The rearrangement uses TRBV29-1 and TRBJ2-7; 7 positions agree with TRBD1. Germline CDR1 is SQVTM and CDR2 is ANQGSEA. The CDR3 contains 17 residues. The V and J ends lost 7 bases and 4 bases, in that order; junction bases with no gene match: 22. CDR3: CSAAIEQGDNYLYEQYF. CDR3 sequence (DNA): TGCAGCGCCGCCATAGAGCAGGGGGACAATTACCTATACGAGCAGTACTTC.

The J gene is TRBJ2-5, the V gene TRBV5-1, with 8 bases fitting TRBD1. The CDR3 has 15 residues. With 5 bases clipped from V and 3 bases from J, the junction kept 9 bases outside the gene matches. Germline V gives CDR1 SGHRS, CDR2 YFSETQ. CDR3 protein: CASSRGTGTEETQYF. CDR3 nucleotides: TGCGCCAGCAGTCGGGGGACAGGTACCGAAGAGACCCAGTACTTC.

The chain links TRBV19 to TRBJ1-2; 9 positions match TRBD1. CDR1 is LNHDA, CDR2 SQIVND, per germline (reference sequence). Trimming removed 5 bases from V and 5 bases from J; junction bases left unmatched: 9. The CDR3 covers 15 residues. This CDR3 reads CASSAGQGPLYGYTF. In DNA form, the CDR3 reads TGTGCCAGTAGTGCCGGACAGGGGCCCCTTTATGGCTACACCTTC.

The rearrangement joins TRBV11-3 to TRBJ2-2; TRBD2 matches 9 bases. This CDR3 has 16 amino acids. Germline V gives CDR1 SGHNT, CDR2 YENEEA. V was pared by 4 bases and J by 7 bases, with 10 bases of the junction left unmatched. This CDR3 reads CASSSYSGSGDGELFF. The CDR3 bases are TGTGCCAGCAGCTCCTATAGCGGGAGCGGGGACGGGGAGCTGTTTTTT.

The chain carries TRBV5-1 and TRBJ1-4; no clear D gene. There are 14 residues in the CDR3. Germline CDR1 is SGHRS and CDR2 is YFSETQ. Trimming shortened V by 0 bases and J by 8 bases, and 11 bases separated the two germline ends. The CDR3 loop is CASSLGGVGEKLFF. The CDR3 DNA sequence: TGCGCCAGCAGCTTGGGCGGGGTCGGGGAAAAACTGTTTTTT.

This clone was observed a single time. V is TRBV27 and J is TRBJ2-7; 7 positions match TRBD1. Losses at the gene ends were 5 bases for V and 3 bases for J; bases not matched to a gene: 13. The CDR3 is made up of 16 amino acids. CDR1 is MNHEY, CDR2 SMNVEV, per germline (reference sequence). The chain's CDR3 is CASSPSTGRINYEQYF. In DNA form, the CDR3 reads TGTGCCAGCAGTCCTTCGACAGGGCGAATTAACTACGAGCAGTACTTC.

V usage is TRBV29-1 and J usage is TRBJ1-2; D perhaps matches TRBD1 (5 bases). Looked up from germline, CDR1 is SQVTM and CDR2 is ANQGSEA. With 3 bases removed from V and 7 bases from J, the gap between germline ends came to 9 bases. The CDR3 has 11 amino acids. The chain's CDR3 is CSVDRGLGYTF. The CDR3 bases are TGCAGCGTTGATAGGGGTCTTGGCTACACCTTC.

The chain combines TRBV7-9 with TRBJ2-1; D may be TRBD1 (6 bases). The CDR3 length is 14 residues. V was trimmed by 5 bases and J by 10 bases, leaving 18 bases between them. In germline, CDR1 is SEHNR, CDR2 FQNEAQ (reference sequence). The CDR3: CASSPRGLSNEQFF. The CDR3, as DNA: TGTGCCAGCAGCCCTAGGGGGTTATCAAACGAGCAGTTCTTC.

The gene calls are TRBV11-2 and TRBJ2-1; 10 bases are a match to TRBD1. CDR1 SGHAT and CDR2 FQNNGV come from the germline V gene. There are 16 residues in the CDR3. V trimming: 4 bases; J trimming: 3 bases; junction bases outside the gene matches: 6. CDR3 in DNA: TGTGCCAGCAGCTCCCACCGGGACAGGGGCTACAATGAGCAGTTCTTC. Translation: CASSSHRDRGYNEQFF.

There are a few counts of this clone. This sequence joins TRBV27 and TRBJ2-7; a weak D match, TRBD2 (6 bases). Trimming stripped 9 bases from V and 0 bases from J, with 12 bases between. Germline values: CDR1 MNHEY, CDR2 SMNVEV (reference sequence). This CDR3 region has 13 residues. CDR3 residues: CASSGGTSYEQYF. For the CDR3, the DNA is TGTGCCAGTTCCGGGGGAACCTCCTACGAGCAGTACTTC.

The chain combines TRBV28 with TRBJ1-4; D perhaps matches TRBD1 (5 bases). Germline lookup yields CDR1 MDHEN and CDR2 SYDVKM. The CDR3 is made up of 15 amino acids. The V gene lost 4 bases and the J gene lost 5 bases, with 14 bases spanning the gap. CDR3 region: CASSSTRTGNEKLFF. CDR3 nucleotide sequence: TGTGCCAGCAGTTCTACTCGCACAGGCAATGAAAAACTGTTTTTT.

V is TRBV4-1 and J is TRBJ1-4; D is ambiguous. In germline, CDR1 is MGHRA, CDR2 YSYEKL. V dropped 1 base and J dropped 8 bases, with 17 bases sitting between them. This CDR3 has 16 residues. The CDR3 spells CASSQVALVINEKLFF. DNA for the CDR3: TGCGCCAGCAGCCAAGTGGCGCTAGTAATAAACGAAAAACTGTTTTTT.

This chain joins TRBV6-4 and TRBJ2-3; 10 bases are a match to TRBD2. The CDR3 loop spans 15 amino acids. CDR1 is MRHNA and CDR2 is SNTAGT in the germline V gene. Trimming took 0 bases from V and 5 from J; bases not matched to a gene: 2. DNA of the CDR3: TGTGCCAGCAGTGACTCGGCTAGCGGGAGAGATACGCAGTATTTT. Its protein product is CASSDSASGRDTQYF.

The genes are TRBV9 and TRBJ2-5; D possibly corresponds to TRBD2 (6 bases). Germline V gives CDR1 SGDLS, CDR2 YYNGEE. The V gene lost 2 bases and the J gene lost 5 bases, with 22 bases spanning the gap. CDR3 length: 17 residues. The DNA of the CDR3 is TGTGCCAGCAGCGTTTCAGTCTGGAGGGACCCAGAGGAGACCCAGTACTTC. It encodes CASSVSVWRDPEETQYF. Full variable domain (outside the CDR3, taken from reference TRBV9 and TRBJ2-5): DSGVTQTPKHLITATGQRVTLRCSPRSGDLSVYWYQQSLDQGLQFLIQYYNGEERAKGNILERFSAQQFPDLHSELNLSSLELGDSALYFCASSVSVWRDPEETQYFGPGTRLLVL.

This chain uses TRBV5-6 with TRBJ2-2; 8 nucleotides line up with TRBD2. Unmatched junction bases numbered 13, after V lost 4 bases and J lost 2 bases. Germline V CDR1 and CDR2: SGHDT, YYEEEE. The CDR3 covers 18 residues. CDR3 in amino acids: CASSPLAVLISNTGELFF. The CDR3 region has the DNA TGTGCCAGCAGCCCACTAGCGGTTCTTATTTCAAACACCGGGGAGCTGTTTTTT.

The genes are TRBV28 and TRBJ1-5; tentatively, D is TRBD1 (6 bases). Germline values: CDR1 MDHEN, CDR2 SYDVKM. CDR3 length equals 12 residues. Trimming shortened V by 7 bases and J by 5 bases, and 9 bases separated the two germline ends. The CDR3 DNA sequence: TGTGCCAGCAAGGACAGCTATCAGCCCCAGCATTTT. Amino acid sequence: CASKDSYQPQHF.

The chain links TRBV29-1 to TRBJ2-3; 7 bases align to TRBD2. V trimming: 7 bases; J trimming: 3 bases; junction bases outside the gene matches: 7. Per the germline V gene, CDR1 is SQVTM and CDR2 is ANQGSEA. The CDR3 sequence is 13 residues long. The CDR3 DNA is TGCAGCGCTGCCCCGGGAGGAACAGATACGCAGTATTTT. Translation gives CSAAPGGTDTQYF.

The CDR3 region is CASQELQRGEKLFF. CDR3 nucleotides: TGTGCCAGCCAAGAGCTACAGCGAGGGGAAAAACTGTTTTTT. The chain is built from TRBV18 and TRBJ1-4; D is ambiguous. The CDR3 loop spans 14 amino acids. V was shortened by 8 bases and J by 8 bases, with 18 bases between the two germline ends. Germline V gene lookup returns CDR1 KGHSH and CDR2 LQKENI.

The chain carries TRBV7-7 and TRBJ2-7; 7 bases agree with TRBD1. CDR3 length: 14 residues. Germline CDR1 SSHAT, CDR2 FNYEAQ (reference sequence). Germline trimming cut 5 bases from V and 2 bases from J; bases unmatched to any gene: 6. The CDR3 DNA reads TGTGCCAGCAGCCAAGGCCAGGGGGCCTACGAGCAGTACTTC. Amino acids: CASSQGQGAYEQYF.

The rearrangement joins TRBV4-3 to TRBJ1-1; D gene uncertain. With 1 base removed from V and 4 bases from J, the gap between germline ends came to 10 bases. Germline CDR1 and CDR2: LGHNA and YSLEER. This CDR3 spans 14 amino acids. The CDR3 sequence: CASSQVEGGTEAFF. CDR3 DNA sequence: TGCGCCAGCAGCCAAGTAGAGGGTGGCACTGAAGCTTTCTTT.

The rearrangement links TRBV19 to TRBJ1-5; 12 bases are shared with TRBD1. From germline, CDR1 is LNHDA and CDR2 SQIVND (reference sequence). This CDR3 region has 16 residues. The V segment lost 8 bases and the J segment 5 bases; nucleotides outside the gene matches: 10. CDR3 residues: CASSGGTGGVYQPQHF. CDR3 coding DNA: TGTGCCAGTTCGGGAGGGACAGGGGGCGTTTATCAGCCCCAGCATTTT.

This rearrangement joins TRBV7-9 to TRBJ1-1; D is unresolved. Germline CDR1 SEHNR, CDR2 FQNEAQ (reference sequence). V shed 0 bases and J shed 5 bases, with 10 bases lying between them. The CDR3 extends over 14 amino acids. CDR3 DNA sequence: TGTGCCAGCAGCTTAGCAGGAGGTGGGACTGAAGCTTTCTTT. Protein product: CASSLAGGGTEAFF.

The chain combines TRBV4-1 with TRBJ1-4; D is possibly TRBD1 (6 bases). CDR1 and CDR2 from the germline V gene are MGHRA and YSYEKL. Trimming cost V 5 bases and J 12 bases, with 16 bases left between them. CDR3 length: 13 residues. CDR3 in DNA: TGCGCCAGCAGCACTAGGGGGGGGAATGAACTGTTTTTT. The encoded protein is CASSTRGGNELFF.

This sequence joins TRBV5-1 and TRBJ2-7; 9 bases match TRBD1. With 3 bases clipped from V and 4 bases from J, the junction kept 5 bases outside the gene matches. CDR3 length: 14 amino acids. Germline V gives CDR1 SGHRS, CDR2 YFSETQ. CDR3 in amino acids: CASSSTGGAYEQYF. The CDR3, as DNA: TGCGCCAGCAGCTCGACAGGGGGTGCTTACGAGCAGTACTTC.

This chain links TRBV28 with TRBJ1-3; the D gene is possibly TRBD1 (6 bases). CDR1 and CDR2 (germline): MDHEN, SYDVKM. The CDR3 is 18 residues long. V lost 6 bases and J lost 0, with 21 bases in between. The CDR3 region is CASSLSPTGSGSGNTIYF. CDR3 in DNA: TGTGCCAGCAGCCTCTCCCCTACAGGGTCGGGCTCTGGAAACACCATATATTTT. Full variable domain (rest looked up from reference TRBV28 and TRBJ1-3): DVKVTQSSRYLVKRTGEKVFLECVQDMDHENMFWYRQDPGLGLRLIYFSYDVKMKEKGDIPEGYSVSREKKERFSLILESASTNQTSMYLCASSLSPTGSGSGNTIYFGEGSWLTVV.

In DNA form, the CDR3 reads TGCGCCAGCAGCAAAGCGGAGGCGAACACCGGGGAGCTGTTTTTT. Its translation: CASSKAEANTGELFF. The gene calls are TRBV5-1 and TRBJ2-2; possibly TRBD2 for D (5 bases). Deletions cut 4 bases from V and 0 bases from J, with 10 bases between. The CDR3 covers 15 residues. Germline V CDR1 and CDR2: SGHRS, YFSETQ.

This sequence joins TRBV7-3 and TRBJ2-2, with 7 bases that match TRBD1. The CDR3 sequence is 15 residues long. The germline V gene has CDR1 SGHTA and CDR2 FQGTGA. Trimming cost V 4 bases and J 1 base; bases outside gene matches: 3. The CDR3 loop reads CASSSGQLNTGELFF. Here the CDR3 DNA reads TGTGCCAGCAGCTCGGGACAGCTGAACACCGGGGAGCTGTTTTTT. Complete variable domain (other parts from reference TRBV7-3 and TRBJ2-2): GAGVSQTPSNKVTEKGKYVELRCDPISGHTALYWYRQSLGQGPEFLIYFQGTGAADDSGLPNDRFFAVRPEGSVSTLKIQRTERGDSAVYLCASSSGQLNTGELFFGEGSRLTVL.